The rows below give T cell receptor beta chains drawn from one sample of a study of cytomegalovirus exposure and HLA in healthy donors. Using immunoSEQ multiplex PCR, the repertoire was profiled, and TCRdb retains in-frame clones only, with some absent. The sample has about 180,000 clones; around 87% are singletons. The sequenced sample was PBMCs. The receptors stem from a young woman in good health and CMV-seronegative. Each CDR3 is given with its conserved first and last residue. Fields, in order: clone size, J gene, D gene, CDR3 length, V gene, CDR3 protein, CDR3 DNA. The D gene is left open where the match is weak. Some rows have no size entry. The others give once, few or many, or a class for an expanded clone.

once	TRBJ1-2	TRBD1	14	TRBV9	CASSPGDSNYGYTF	TGTGCCAGCAGCCCAGGGGACAGCAACTATGGCTACACCTTC
once	TRBJ1-1	NA	14	TRBV7-9	CASSFSPSNTEAFF	TGTGCCAGCAGCTTTTCTCCTTCGAACACTGAAGCTTTCTTT
NA	TRBJ2-7	TRBD2	13	TRBV27	CASSFGGGTEQYF	TGTGCCAGCAGTTTTGGGGGGGGGACCGAGCAGTACTTC
NA	TRBJ1-4	NA	15	TRBV6-5	CASSYRGEANEKLFF	TGTGCCAGCAGTTATAGGGGCGAGGCTAATGAAAAACTGTTTTTT
few	TRBJ1-5	NA	13	TRBV27	CASGESRGQPQHF	TGTGCCAGCGGTGAAAGCAGGGGTCAGCCCCAGCATTTT
NA	TRBJ2-7	NA	13	TRBV7-2	CASSLVLRYEQYF	TGTGCCAGCAGCTTAGTTCTTCGCTACGAGCAGTACTTC
NA	TRBJ2-7	TRBD2	17	TRBV7-2	CASSPRVAGKGGYEQYF	TGTGCCAGCAGCCCCAGGGTAGCGGGGAAAGGGGGTTACGAGCAGTACTTC
NA	TRBJ2-1	NA	15	TRBV27	CATYSSGVPNNEQFF	TGTGCCACATACTCCTCCGGGGTCCCCAACAATGAGCAGTTCTTC
NA	TRBJ1-2	TRBD1	18	TRBV9	CASGKWGTGGETSYGYTF	TGTGCCAGCGGAAAGTGGGGGACAGGGGGGGAAACTTCCTATGGCTACACCTTC
NA	TRBJ2-3	NA	16	TRBV5-4	CASSLGSGTSTDTQYF	TGTGCCAGCAGCTTGGGTAGCGGAACTAGCACAGATACGCAGTATTTT
once	TRBJ1-1	NA	16	TRBV9	CASSVVGGTVDTEAFF	TGTGCCAGCAGCGTAGTGGGAGGGACGGTGGACACTGAAGCTTTCTTT
NA	TRBJ1-1	TRBD1	15	TRBV19	CASSIAQGENTEAFF	TGTGCCAGTAGTATAGCCCAGGGGGAGAACACTGAAGCTTTCTTT
NA	TRBJ2-7	TRBD2	16	TRBV4-1	CASSQAGTSGTYEQYF	TGCGCCAGCAGCCAGGCCGGGACTAGCGGTACCTACGAGCAGTACTTC
NA	TRBJ2-5	NA	15	TRBV6-5	CASRSTGLVRETQYF	TGTGCCAGCAGATCTACAGGGTTGGTGAGGGAGACCCAGTACTTC
few	TRBJ1-6	TRBD1	16	TRBV15	CATNSGQGIENSPLHF	TGTGCCACCAACTCTGGACAGGGTATCGAGAATTCACCCCTCCACTTT
NA	TRBJ2-5	TRBD2	15	TRBV9	CASSSGGAFGETQYF	TGTGCCAGCTCTAGCGGGGGGGCGTTTGGGGAGACCCAGTACTTC
once	TRBJ1-5	NA	15	TRBV4-1	CASSQTQAPDQPQHF	TGCGCCAGCAGCCAGACACAGGCCCCGGATCAGCCCCAGCATTTT
few	TRBJ1-2	NA	14	TRBV10-3	CAISESPANYGYTF	TGTGCCATCAGTGAGTCGCCAGCTAACTATGGCTACACCTTC
once	TRBJ2-3	TRBD2	17	TRBV5-1	CASSLGRSGGAVDTQYF	TGCGCCAGCAGCTTGGGCCGCAGCGGGGGGGCAGTAGATACGCAGTATTTT
few	TRBJ1-5	NA	14	TRBV2	CASSVLQGVQPQHF	TGTGCCAGCAGTGTTCTACAGGGTGTACAGCCCCAGCATTTT
NA	TRBJ2-7	NA	15	TRBV5-1	CASSLDGVKSYEQYF	TGCGCCAGCAGCTTGGACGGGGTTAAATCCTACGAGCAGTACTTC
NA	TRBJ1-4	TRBD1	16	TRBV7-8	CASSSLYRGLVEKLFF	TGTGCCAGCAGCTCCTTATACAGGGGATTGGTTGAAAAACTGTTTTTT
NA	TRBJ1-4	NA	12	TRBV2	CASSEVVPGLFF	TGTGCCAGCAGTGAAGTGGTCCCGGGACTGTTTTTT
NA	TRBJ2-7	TRBD1	14	TRBV6-6	CASSYTQGAYEQYF	TGTGCCAGCAGTTACACCCAGGGGGCGTACGAGCAGTACTTC
NA	TRBJ2-3	TRBD2	18	TRBV13	CASSPRLAGGTSTDTQYF	TGTGCCAGCAGCCCGAGACTAGCGGGGGGGACTAGCACAGATACGCAGTATTTT
NA	TRBJ2-7	TRBD1	12	TRBV10-3	CAIGTGAYEQYF	TGTGCCATAGGGACAGGGGCCTACGAGCAGTACTTC
NA	TRBJ2-3	NA	17	TRBV7-9	CASSLMAPTQGLDTQYF	TGTGCCAGCAGCTTGATGGCCCCAACCCAGGGACTAGATACGCAGTATTTT
once	TRBJ2-1	NA	17	TRBV15	CATSILSGGASYNEQFF	TGTGCCACCAGCATCCTATCTGGGGGGGCTTCCTACAATGAGCAGTTCTTC
once	TRBJ2-2	TRBD1	13	TRBV6-6	CASSRGIPGELFF	TGTGCCAGCAGCAGGGGGATCCCCGGGGAGCTGTTTTTT
NA	TRBJ2-7	TRBD2	15	TRBV2	CASYEGLAAIYEQYF	TGTGCCAGTTACGAGGGACTAGCGGCTATCTACGAGCAGTACTTC
NA	TRBJ2-7	NA	13	TRBV6-6	CASRMEGTYEQYF	TGTGCCAGCAGGATGGAGGGGACCTACGAGCAGTACTTC
NA	TRBJ2-7	TRBD2	15	TRBV5-1	CASSKGLASPYEQYF	TGCGCCAGCAGCAAGGGACTAGCATCTCCCTACGAGCAGTACTTC
once	TRBJ1-1	NA	13	TRBV5-1	CASSSGLNTEAFF	TGCGCCAGCAGCTCAGGGTTAAACACTGAAGCTTTCTTT
NA	TRBJ1-6	NA	15	TRBV5-6	CASSYSGSYNSPLHF	TGTGCCAGCAGCTATTCAGGCTCCTATAATTCACCCCTCCACTTT
NA	TRBJ2-7	NA	13	TRBV5-1	CASSTSRNYEQYF	TGCGCCAGCAGCACGTCCAGGAACTACGAGCAGTACTTC
NA	TRBJ2-1	NA	15	TRBV11-3	CASSLVSDGGAEQFF	TGTGCCAGCAGCTTAGTCAGCGATGGAGGAGCTGAGCAGTTCTTC
few	TRBJ1-2	NA	10	TRBV6-5	CASRGVGYTF	TGTGCCAGCCGAGGTGTGGGCTACACCTTC
NA	TRBJ1-1	NA	16	TRBV19	CASSLGGAGARAEAFF	TGTGCCAGTAGTTTAGGCGGGGCGGGGGCACGGGCTGAAGCTTTCTTT
once	TRBJ2-2	NA	14	TRBV5-6	CASSSGAGTGELFF	TGTGCCAGCAGCTCTGGGGCAGGTACCGGGGAGCTGTTTTTT
NA	TRBJ1-2	TRBD1	16	TRBV5-5	CASSPVADRATYGYTF	TGTGCCAGCAGCCCTGTCGCCGACAGGGCGACCTATGGCTACACCTTC
many	TRBJ2-7	NA	11	TRBV2	CASSKAPSATF	TGTGCCAGCAGTAAAGCCCCTTCTGCTACCTTC
NA	TRBJ2-3	NA	16	TRBV4-3	CASSQETGSRPDTQYF	TGCGCCAGCAGCCAAGAGACCGGGAGCAGACCAGATACGCAGTATTTT
NA	TRBJ1-4	NA	14	TRBV27	CASRGWGGNEKLFF	TGTGCCAGCAGGGGATGGGGAGGTAATGAAAAACTGTTTTTT
NA	TRBJ2-1	NA	13	TRBV30	CAWSVGLGNEQFF	TGTGCCTGGAGTGTGGGGCTGGGTAATGAGCAGTTCTTC
once	TRBJ1-2	TRBD1	14	TRBV4-1	CASSQGTGAYGYTF	TGCGCCAGCAGCCAAGGGACAGGGGCCTATGGCTACACCTTC
few	TRBJ1-6	TRBD1	14	TRBV2	CASSIDRGGSPLHF	TGTGCCAGCAGTATTGACAGGGGAGGCTCACCCCTCCACTTT
NA	TRBJ1-1	NA	15	TRBV5-6	CASSLFLGGNTEAFF	TGTGCCAGCAGCTTGTTCTTGGGGGGGAACACTGAAGCTTTCTTT
NA	TRBJ2-5	TRBD1	14	TRBV27	CASSSWTGVETQYF	TGTGCCAGCAGTTCTTGGACAGGGGTAGAGACCCAGTACTTC
NA	TRBJ2-2	NA	13	TRBV5-6	CASSWTLTGELFF	TGTGCCAGCAGCTGGACTCTCACCGGGGAGCTGTTTTTT
NA	TRBJ1-4	TRBD1	16	TRBV30	CALNPGTGGEGEKLFF	TGTGCCTTAAATCCCGGGACAGGGGGTGAAGGTGAAAAACTGTTTTTT
NA	TRBJ1-1	TRBD1	15	TRBV15	CATSTHRGLNTEAFF	TGTGCCACCAGCACACACAGGGGGCTCAACACTGAAGCTTTCTTT
once	TRBJ2-7	NA	14	TRBV7-9	CASSLARGTYEQYF	TGTGCCAGCAGCTTAGCTCGGGGTACCTACGAGCAGTACTTC
NA	TRBJ1-4	NA	13	TRBV29-1	CSVPGHPNEKLFF	TGCAGCGTACCGGGACATCCTAATGAAAAACTGTTTTTT
NA	TRBJ2-5	NA	15	TRBV5-6	CASSSDHSGEETQYF	TGTGCCAGCAGCTCGGATCATTCAGGGGAAGAGACCCAGTACTTC
NA	TRBJ2-5	TRBD1	16	TRBV25-1	CASSESGTGRAETQYF	TGTGCCAGCAGTGAATCTGGGACAGGGCGGGCAGAGACCCAGTACTTC
NA	TRBJ1-2	TRBD1	14	TRBV18	CASSPGGQGGGYTF	TGTGCCAGCTCACCAGGGGGACAGGGTGGAGGCTACACCTTC
NA	TRBJ2-1	TRBD2	18	TRBV5-1	CASSLTSGGAHGSNEQFF	TGCGCCAGCAGCTTGACTAGCGGGGGGGCCCACGGGAGCAATGAGCAGTTCTTC
NA	TRBJ2-6	TRBD1	16	TRBV7-9	CASRRQGSVGANVLTF	TGTGCCAGCAGACGACAGGGGTCGGTTGGGGCCAACGTCCTGACTTTC
NA	TRBJ1-6	NA	14	TRBV27	CASRSSSYNSPLHF	TGTGCCAGCAGGTCCAGCTCCTATAATTCACCCCTCCACTTT